This T cell receptor (beta chain) was documented in a study of regulatory T cells in long-lasting Graves disease (dated by TCRdb to about 2021). With regard to the full study: Newly diagnosed Graves' disease patients had taken antithyroid drugs for less than 3 months. Patients with persistent Graves' disease were compared with patients with newly diagnosed Graves' disease using TCR sequencing and RNA sequencing of peripheral blood. A total of around 35 samples underwent TCR sequencing, from 13 patients with persistent Graves' disease and around 20 patients with newly diagnosed Graves' disease. The study was registered as a clinical trial and conducted in China.

The CDR3 runs 12 residues from the cysteine to the phenylalanine. Here the CDR3 DNA is all that survives: 36 bases in frame from base 1. The CDR1 and CDR2 encoded by the germline V gene (reference sequence) are DFQATT and SNEGSKA. Trimming takes 6 bases from V and 5 bases from J, and the germline ends sit 13 bases apart. Explained via the paper, the time point label denotes: newly diagnosed GD, antithyroid drugs for less than 3 months. For both TCR sequencing and RNA sequencing, RNA was extracted from PBMCs in TRIzol. Graves' disease was diagnosed according to American Thyroid Association guidelines. The patients came from an endocrinology department in Xi'an, China. Each patient gave about 8.1 milliliters of peripheral blood, collected in an EDTA anticoagulant tube. PBMCs were isolated by Ficoll Paque Plus density gradient separation without further T cell sorting. An Agilent 2100 Bioanalyzer and agarose gel were used to assess RNA quality, and a NanoDrop 2000 was used to measure RNA concentration.

Receptors were amplified or captured by multiplex PCR. Sequencing relied on an Illumina HiSeq 4000. CDR3 regions were amplified by Arm-PCR with iRepertoire HTBI primers to construct TCR beta libraries. Gel purification was performed on PCR products prior to sequencing. The published analysis was carried out like this. Gene usage analysis of CDR3 amino acid clonotypes relied on the roughly 60 TRBV and 14 TRBJ segments identified across samples. COPE and FqMerger were used to merge filtered high-quality paired reads into contigs. Contigs were aligned with BLAST to IMGT TRBV, TRBD and TRBJ reference genes, and CDR3 was defined per IMGT. Any clonotype with a frequency above 0.1% was classified as a highly expanded clone. Shannon entropy was used to measure repertoire diversity, and the Gini coefficient was used to measure V-J evenness. Clonotypes shared by more than one individual were considered public. TCRdb applied fastp at Q25 and MiXCR to the public reads, then kept only in-frame beta chains. Here each entry gathers all rows of one CDR3 protein and keeps the most common genes and DNA. These V and J calls originate from TCRdb's pipeline instead of the authors' own analysis. The sample table shows 350,000 to 450,000 distinct CDR3 sequences, and about 15% are seen once. The ten largest make up 16% of the sample.

What the research found in general, with its limitations: The authors acknowledged the small sample size as a limitation that may reduce accuracy. Because the primary lesion, thyroid tissue, could not be accessed, the study looked at peripheral blood alone. Compared with newly diagnosed patients, patients with persistent Graves' disease had lower TCR Shannon entropy and fewer highly expanded clones, which suggests clonal expansion. Only the TCR beta chain was sequenced and analyzed. TRBV28, TRBJ1-2 and TRBJ2-5 were preferentially used in persistent disease, while TRBV20-1 and TRBJ2-1 were favored in newly diagnosed disease. More public clonotypes were shared among persistent patients (2,741) than among newly diagnosed patients (roughly 1,000).

This clonotype has ten or more counts. What antigen it recognizes has not been identified. No base-level quality is on record; no much larger clone is a single base apart. The same specimen was also included in a second study, on T cells in Graves' hyperthyroidism and ophthalmopathy. Taken from the second paper: A patient counted as having stable Graves' hyperthyroidism if no progression to ophthalmopathy occurred over 18 months of follow-up. Hyperthyroidism patients were newly diagnosed, with disease duration under 2 months, and aged 18 to 65 years. Any patient with an uncontrolled infection, another autoimmune disease, pregnancy or lactation was excluded. Clinical symptoms, serum thyroxine and TRAb, thyroid ultrasound, and orbital computed tomography formed the basis for the diagnoses. The first round of RT-PCR for the TCR CDR3 was performed with the HTBI primer set and the Qiagen OneStep RT-PCR kit. Blood samples also contained most of the expanded thyroid clonotypes (frequency above 0.001), which suggests that blood repertoires may reflect thyroid immune responses. Ophthalmopathy was separated from stable hyperthyroidism by a 13 V-J signature model, with around 88% sensitivity and roughly 81% specificity obtained in cross-validation and 80%/75% obtained in testing. In validation, the model predicted progression to ophthalmopathy a median of around 6.5 months before onset, with roughly 70% sensitivity and more than 72% specificity. To identify TCR V-J signatures that set the groups apart, the researchers used a discovery cohort of 90 to 100 patients, made up of under 50 with Graves' ophthalmopathy and 57 with stable Graves' hyperthyroidism. Prospective prediction of ophthalmopathy was tested in an independent validation cohort of 18 to 20 hyperthyroidism patients and roughly 16 patients who later progressed to ophthalmopathy. The 75 to 100 discovery patients were divided at random into training and test sets in a 7:3 ratio. In roughly six Graves' hyperthyroidism patients, the study also compared T-cell repertoires from thyroid tissue with T-cell repertoires from blood. After blood sampling, hyperthyroidism patients were treated with methimazole at a starting dose of 30 mg daily, and ophthalmopathy patients were treated with high-dose intravenous methylprednisolone. The libraries were constructed in a second round of multiplex PCR and then size-selected and purified. The libraries were sequenced on an Illumina HiSeq2000 using paired-end 100 bp reads. SOAPnuke was used to process the raw data, throwing out any read that contained adapters or uncalled bases, had a mean Phred below 15, or lacked an exact constant-primer or identifier match. High-quality paired reads were merged using COPE v1.2.5, and each unique nucleotide sequence was defined as a clonotype. MiTCR v1.1 was used to align clonotypes to the IMGT TRBV, TRBD and TRBJ reference segments. Analysis was restricted to V-J combinations with a frequency above 0.0001, which covered just over 98% of repertoires. The TCS score was defined as F50 (clonal expansion) divided by E x V (chaos), with BLOSUM62-based TCRdist calculated between CDR3 peptides within each V-J. Welch's t-statistics and random forest reduced around 520 V-J features to roughly 13, which were used in a naive Bayes classifier (R e1071). Sample size was not statistically predetermined, and investigators were not blinded to group allocation. According to the paper, TCR Vbeta CDR3 sequencing was carried out on over 130 peripheral blood samples, which came from 40 to 45 ophthalmopathy, about 75 hyperthyroidism and about 17 progressor patients.

Recombination joined TRBV20-1 with TRBJ1-1; TRBD1 could be the D gene, as 5 bases match. Specimen: peripheral blood mononuclear cells (PBMCs), collected at new diagnosis, from a patient treated with antithyroid drugs. The clonotype comes from a woman aged 25-40 years with Graves disease. Donor details come from another sample of the same person, matched by shared clones. The CDR3 amino acid sequence is: CSARARGTEAFF. At the DNA level, the sequence is TGCAGTGCAAGGGCTCGGGGGACTGAAGCTTTCTTT.